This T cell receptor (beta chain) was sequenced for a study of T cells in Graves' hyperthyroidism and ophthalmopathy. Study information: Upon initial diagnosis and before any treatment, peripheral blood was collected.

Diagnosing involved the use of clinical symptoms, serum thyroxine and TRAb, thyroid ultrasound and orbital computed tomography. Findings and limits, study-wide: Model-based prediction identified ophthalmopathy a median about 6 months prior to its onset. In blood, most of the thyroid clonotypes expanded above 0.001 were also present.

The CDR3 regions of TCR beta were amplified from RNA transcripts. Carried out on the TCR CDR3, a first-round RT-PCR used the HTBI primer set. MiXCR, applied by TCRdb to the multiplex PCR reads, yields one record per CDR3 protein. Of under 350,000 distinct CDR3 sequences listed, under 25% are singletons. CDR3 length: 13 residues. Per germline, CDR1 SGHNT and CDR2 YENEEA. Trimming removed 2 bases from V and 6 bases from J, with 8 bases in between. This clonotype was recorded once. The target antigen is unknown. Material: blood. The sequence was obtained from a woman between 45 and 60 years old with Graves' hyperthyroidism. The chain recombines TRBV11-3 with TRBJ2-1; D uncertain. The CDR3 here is CASSLRTGNEQFF. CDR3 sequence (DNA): TGTGCCAGCAGCTTACGCACGGGCAATGAGCAGTTCTTC.